Sequencing of this T cell receptor (beta chain) was carried out in a study of identical twins. Study results and caveats: Within twin pairs, the out-of-frame alpha sequences they shared showed excess low generation probability.

Points on this clonotype: Its antigen is not known.

TCRdb passed the 5' RACE reads through MiXCR, listing each CDR3 protein once. The sample consists of over 250,000 distinct CDR3 sequences, over 8.5% of them appearing once. This CDR3 has 13 residues. Germline values: CDR1 DFQATT, CDR2 SNEGSKA (reference sequence). V lost 3 bases and J lost 6; bases outside the gene matches: 7. These data were likewise used in another study, on yellow fever vaccine responses in identical twins.

This sequence joins TRBV20-1 and TRBJ2-7, with 8 bases matching TRBD2. The sequence came from a woman younger than 30 in good health. Sequenced: CD8+ T cells sorted from blood. The CDR3 protein is CSARDGRDREQYF. The DNA of the CDR3 is TGCAGTGCTAGGGACGGGAGGGATCGCGAGCAGTACTTC.